This entry lists 12 T cell receptor beta chains sequenced from one sample in a study of control samples from healthy donors and cancer patients (dated by TCRdb to 2020 to 2021). The library was obtained by the immunoSEQ multiplex PCR assay. TCRdb mirrors the immuneACCESS table, restricted to in-frame sequences. Some clones are absent from its copies; in checked studies, under half trace to an unresolved V gene, and the reason for the others is unknown. Counted in this sample were about 98,000 clones; about 91% of them appeared once. Jointly, the top ten make up 2% to 2.5% of the sample. Material: blood. The receptors originated from a woman aged 18-35 years in good health.

The chain is built from TRBV5-8 and TRBJ1-6; D not certain. Trimming shortened V by 4 bases and J by 4 bases, and 12 bases separated the two germline ends. This CDR3 contains 15 residues. The germline CDR1 and CDR2 sequences are SGHTS and YDEGEE. The CDR3 reads CASSLQSGYNSPLHF. CDR3 DNA: TGTGCCAGCAGCCTCCAAAGCGGGTATAATTCACCCCTCCACTTT.

The chain is built from TRBV5-1 and TRBJ2-7; 12 nucleotides match TRBD2. The V and J ends lost 1 base and 7 bases, in that order; junction bases with no gene match: 18. The CDR3 runs to 19 residues. Germline CDR1 is SGHRS and CDR2 is YFSETQ. Written as DNA, the CDR3 is TGCGCCAGCAGCTTGTCAGCTACTAGCGGGAGGAGCAGAGTTTTGGAGCAGTACTTC. Its translation is CASSLSATSGRSRVLEQYF.

The V gene is TRBV6-5, the J gene TRBJ1-3, with TRBD1 matching 7 bases. Germline V gene sequence: CDR1 MNHEY, CDR2 SVGAGI. The CDR3 contains 14 residues. Trimming removed 10 bases from V and 4 bases from J; junction bases left unmatched: 10. The CDR3 region is CAITGAALGNTIYF. The CDR3 DNA reads TGTGCCATTACAGGGGCCGCTCTCGGAAACACCATATATTTT.

This sequence joins TRBV19 and TRBJ1-5; possible D gene TRBD1, 6 bases. Deletions cut 4 bases from V and 2 bases from J, with 15 bases between. CDR1 and CDR2 from the germline V gene are LNHDA and SQIVND (reference sequence). CDR3 size: 16 residues. CDR3 sequence reads: CASSTQGRGGNQPQHF. Here the CDR3 DNA reads TGTGCCAGTAGTACACAGGGACGGGGGGGCAATCAGCCCCAGCATTTT.

The chain links TRBV4-2 to TRBJ1-5, with D possibly being TRBD1 (5 bases). Trimming removed 0 bases at V and 8 bases at J, with 11 bases between. CDR1 and CDR2 from the germline V gene are LGHNA and YNFKEQ. The CDR3 contains 14 residues. CDR3 DNA sequence: TGTGCCAGCAGCCAAGAAAGGGGTTGGGAGCCCCAGCATTTT. Encoded protein: CASSQERGWEPQHF.

V gene TRBV7-2 combines with J gene TRBJ1-5; D unresolved. The CDR3 covers 13 residues. In germline, CDR1 is SGHTA, CDR2 FQGNSA. With 5 bases removed from V and 5 bases from J, the gap between germline ends came to 10 bases. CDR3 sequence reads: CASSQIRDQPQHF. The CDR3 nucleotides read TGTGCCAGCAGCCAGATCCGGGATCAGCCCCAGCATTTT.

This chain links TRBV18 with TRBJ2-1; weak D call: TRBD1 (6 bases). This CDR3 is 14 amino acids long. V was shortened by 3 bases and J by 5 bases, with 11 bases between the two germline ends. In germline, CDR1 is KGHSH, CDR2 LQKENI. For the CDR3, the DNA is TGTGCCAGCTCACCGCTAGGACAGAACAATGAGCAGTTCTTC. This gives the protein CASSPLGQNNEQFF.

The chain carries TRBV9 and TRBJ1-4; perhaps TRBD1 as D (6 bases). From germline, CDR1 is SGDLS and CDR2 YYNGEE. The CDR3 covers 15 residues. V dropped 5 bases and J dropped 4 bases, with 15 bases sitting between them. CDR3 amino acids: CASSKQGDDNEKLFF. The CDR3, as DNA: TGTGCCAGCAGTAAACAGGGAGACGATAATGAAAAACTGTTTTTT.

The chain combines TRBV4-3 with TRBJ2-5; TRBD2 matches at 11 bases. In germline, CDR1 is LGHNA, CDR2 YSLEER. This CDR3 region has 19 residues. Trimming at V came to 4 bases and at J to 5 bases, leaving 18 bases not matched to a gene. The CDR3 DNA sequence: TGCGCCAGCAGCCGGGGGCGGGCTAGCGGGAGGAGGGTGGTCGAGACCCAGTACTTC. Translated, it gives CASSRGRASGRRVVETQYF.

V gene TRBV10-1 combines with J gene TRBJ1-5, with D unclear. CDR3 length: 13 residues. Trimming stripped 2 bases from V and 4 bases from J, with 6 bases between. Germline CDR1 is WNHNN and CDR2 is SYGVQD (reference sequence). The CDR3 DNA reads as TGCGCCAGCAGTGAGACAGCTAATCAGCCCCAGCATTTT. This translates into CASSETANQPQHF.

The chain joins TRBV6-1 to TRBJ1-1; D remains unclear. V lost 4 bases, J lost 0 bases, and 15 bases lay in between. The CDR3 extends over 16 amino acids. Germline CDR1 and CDR2: MNHNS and SASEGT. The CDR3 DNA sequence: TGTGCCAGCAGTGCAGAGCGATCGCGAATGAACACTGAAGCTTTCTTT. Its protein product is CASSAERSRMNTEAFF.

The V gene is TRBV7-3, the J gene TRBJ2-5; D unclear. This CDR3 contains 15 residues. The V end was cut by 1 base, the J end by 1 base, with 10 bases between. Germline V gene data show CDR1 as SGHTA and CDR2 as FQGTGA. Written as DNA, the CDR3 is TGTGCCAGCAGCTTAAGTGGCAGGAGCCAAGAGACCCAGTACTTC. Protein product: CASSLSGRSQETQYF.